Below are 32 T cell receptor beta chains sequenced from a single sample in a study of blood T cell repertoires in COVID-19. Using immunoSEQ multiplex PCR, the repertoire was profiled, and TCRdb retains in-frame clones only, with some absent. The sample has 300,000 to 400,000 clones; around 83% are singletons. Material for sequencing was peripheral blood. Source of these receptors: a man aged 30 to 45 with active or convalescent COVID-19.

V and J are TRBV9 and TRBJ2-1; unclear D gene. Germline-derived CDR1 and CDR2 are SGDLS and YYNGEE. The CDR3 is 14 residues long. Trimming left V 0 bases short and J 3 bases short, with 7 bases between. CDR3 nucleotide sequence: TGTGCCAGCAGCGTAGAAGACAACTACAATGAGCAGTTCTTC. Amino acid sequence: CASSVEDNYNEQFF.

This clone showed up just a few times. V usage is TRBV7-2 and J usage is TRBJ2-1, with a weak D call TRBD1 (6 bases). V lost 5 bases and J 9 bases, leaving 14 bases between the germline ends. The CDR3 totals 13 residues. Germline-derived CDR1 and CDR2 are SGHTA and FQGNSA. CDR3 residues: CASSPQGLGEQFF. CDR3 nucleotide sequence: TGTGCCAGCAGCCCCCAGGGGTTGGGTGAGCAGTTCTTC.

This chain links TRBV7-2 with TRBJ2-1, with TRBD2 matching over 10 bases. In germline, CDR1 is SGHTA, CDR2 FQGNSA. The V gene end was trimmed by 0 bases and the J gene end by 8 bases; junction bases not matched to a gene: 13. The CDR3 consists of 18 residues. The CDR3 bases are TGTGCCAGCAGCTTAGCCCCCCTTAGCGGGAGGCCCCTCTATGAGCAGTTCTTC. This sequence encodes CASSLAPLSGRPLYEQFF.

The J gene is TRBJ2-3, the V gene TRBV7-9; tentative D call: TRBD1 (5 bases). The CDR3 length is 15 residues. Germline CDR1 is SEHNR and CDR2 is FQNEAQ (reference sequence). V was clipped by 1 base and J by 5 bases, with 13 bases between them. The CDR3 spells CASSLVGRARDTQYF. In DNA, the CDR3 is TGTGCCAGCAGCTTAGTGGGCAGGGCCCGAGATACGCAGTATTTT.

The rearrangement uses TRBV3-1 (or the pseudogene TRBV3-2) and TRBJ2-1; weak D call: TRBD2 (6 bases). The CDR3 length is 18 residues. Germline V gene data show CDR1 as LGHDT and CDR2 as YNNKEL (reference sequence). The ends were cut back, 1 base at V and 2 bases at J, with 18 bases in the middle. The chain's CDR3 is CASSQVGGASRTYNEQFF. The CDR3 nucleotides are TGTGCCAGCAGCCAAGTAGGCGGGGCTAGCAGGACCTACAATGAGCAGTTCTTC.

This rearrangement joins TRBV28 to TRBJ1-1; no reliable D call. This CDR3 is 15 amino acids long. V was clipped by 2 bases and J by 0 bases, with 10 bases between them. CDR1 and CDR2 from the germline V gene are MDHEN and SYDVKM. The CDR3 protein is CASSLNKGVNTEAFF. The DNA for the CDR3 is TGTGCCAGCAGTTTAAACAAGGGAGTGAACACTGAAGCTTTCTTT.

V is TRBV4-2 and J is TRBJ1-2; possibly TRBD1 for D (5 bases). Trimming took off 0 bases at V and 7 bases at J, with 6 bases between the two ends. Germline V lookup: CDR1 LGHNA, CDR2 YNFKEQ. The CDR3 is 12 amino acids. The CDR3 loop reads CASSQDGAGYTF. As DNA, the CDR3 is TGTGCCAGCAGCCAAGATGGGGCTGGCTACACCTTC.

The gene calls are TRBV29-1 and TRBJ1-1, with D possibly being TRBD1 (5 bases). This CDR3 is 15 amino acids long. Trimming cost V 1 base and J 4 bases, with 16 bases left between them. Germline V gene sequence: CDR1 SQVTM, CDR2 ANQGSEA. The CDR3 DNA is TGCAGCGTTGAAGTCGGCGGGGGAGGGACCACTGAAGCTTTCTTT. Translation: CSVEVGGGGTTEAFF.

To note about this clone: The same CDR3 arises from other DNA sequences in this sample as well. J is TRBJ1-2 and V is TRBV20-1; the D gene is possibly TRBD1 (5 bases). V lost 5 bases and J lost 8, with 12 bases in between. CDR3 length: 11 amino acids. The germline CDR1 and CDR2 sequences are DFQATT and SNEGSKA (reference sequence). The CDR3 coding sequence is TGCAGTGCTCAAGGGTCAGGGGGCTACACCTTC. It is translated as CSAQGSGGYTF.

The chain couples TRBV6-5 to TRBJ1-1; D is undetermined. CDR3 length equals 11 residues. The germline V gene encodes CDR1 MNHEY and CDR2 SVGAGI. V gave up 5 bases and J gave up 7 bases, with 8 bases separating them. This CDR3 is CASSRGVEAFF. The CDR3 DNA reads TGTGCCAGCAGTCGCGGAGTTGAAGCTTTCTTT.

V and J are TRBV6-2 or TRBV6-3 and TRBJ1-6, with a tentative D call TRBD1 (6 bases). V was pared by 0 bases and J by 0 bases, with 18 bases between. From germline, CDR1 is MNHEY and CDR2 SVGEGT. CDR3 length equals 20 residues. This CDR3 reads CASSYSTGQRPSSYNSPLHF. The CDR3 nucleotides read TGTGCCAGCAGTTACTCGACTGGACAGCGGCCAAGCTCCTATAATTCACCCCTCCACTTT.

The chain has TRBV14 and TRBJ2-1, with TRBD2 matching over 7 bases. From germline, CDR1 is SGHDN and CDR2 FVKESK. This CDR3 comprises 14 residues. With V trimmed by 6 bases and J by 7 bases, 9 bases remained unmatched. In nucleotides, the CDR3 is TGTGCCAGCAGTGGCGCGGGAGAAATAAATGAGCAGTTCTTC. Amino acids: CASSGAGEINEQFF. The variable domain in full, completed from reference TRBV14 and TRBJ2-1, reads EAGVTQFPSHSVIEKGQTVTLRCDPISGHDNLYWYRRVMGKEIKFLLHFVKESKQDESGMPNNRFLAERTGGTYSTLKVQPAELEDSGVYFCASSGAGEINEQFFGPGTRLTVL.

The chain combines TRBV7-9 with TRBJ1-5; 10 bases agree with TRBD1. CDR3 length: 17 amino acids. Germline loops: CDR1 SEHNR, CDR2 FQNEAQ (reference sequence). J was trimmed by 0 bases and V by 5 bases; bases with no gene match: 7. The CDR3 sequence: CASSRGQGIISNQPQHF. CDR3 DNA sequence: TGTGCCAGCAGCCGGGGACAGGGGATAATTAGCAATCAGCCCCAGCATTTT.

The chain employs TRBV29-1 and TRBJ1-5; 9 nucleotides align to TRBD1. V trimming: 5 bases; J trimming: 4 bases; junction bases outside the gene matches: 6. Germline loops: CDR1 SQVTM, CDR2 ANQGSEA. The CDR3 spans 14 residues. The CDR3 sequence: CSVLPTGGNQPQHF. CDR3 nucleotide sequence: TGCAGCGTTCTCCCGACAGGGGGGAATCAGCCCCAGCATTTT.

The gene calls are TRBV10-3 and TRBJ2-7, with 8 bases fitting TRBD1. The germline CDR1 and CDR2 sequences are ENHRY and SYGVKD. The length of the CDR3 is 13 residues. Trimming cost V 5 bases and J 5 bases; bases outside gene matches: 5. CDR3 DNA: TGTGCCATCAGTACGGACAGGGCCAACGAGCAGTACTTC. This gives the protein CAISTDRANEQYF.

This clone appeared once. The rearrangement links TRBV7-3 to TRBJ2-1; 12 nucleotides line up with TRBD2. With V trimmed by 5 bases and J by 8 bases, 4 bases remained unmatched. The germline V gene has CDR1 SGHTA and CDR2 FQGTGA. The CDR3 covers 14 residues. CDR3: CASSPGLAGDEQFF. Here the CDR3 DNA reads TGTGCCAGCAGCCCGGGACTAGCGGGCGATGAGCAGTTCTTC.

This clone was seen a single time. V and J are TRBV2 and TRBJ1-1; D not certain. The CDR3 has 11 amino acids. V lost 5 bases to trimming and J lost 7 bases, with 8 bases between them. Per germline, CDR1 SNHLY and CDR2 FYNNEI. The CDR3 sequence: CASSWLNEAFF. CDR3 nucleotide sequence: TGTGCCAGCAGTTGGCTCAATGAAGCTTTCTTT. Variable domain in full (rest from reference TRBV2 and TRBJ1-1): EPEVTQTPSHQVTQMGQEVILRCVPISNHLYFYWYRQILGQKVEFLVSFYNNEISEKSEIFDDQFSVERPDGSNFTLKIRSTKLEDSAMYFCASSWLNEAFFGQGTRLTVV.

This clone has more than one count but fewer than ten. This sequence joins TRBV3-1 (or the pseudogene TRBV3-2) and TRBJ2-7; maybe TRBD2 (6 bases). The V and J ends lost 0 bases and 6 bases respectively, with 12 bases between them. This CDR3 comprises 14 residues. The germline V gene encodes CDR1 LGHDT and CDR2 YNNKEL (reference sequence). CDR3 DNA sequence: TGTGCCAGCAGCCAAGATTGGAGCGGGCGCGAGCAGTACTTC. This gives the protein CASSQDWSGREQYF.

The chain is built from TRBV11-2 and TRBJ2-7, with D possibly TRBD2 on 6 matching bases. The V end was cut by 2 bases, the J end by 3 bases, with 14 bases between. Germline-derived CDR1 and CDR2 are SGHAT and FQNNGV. This CDR3 is built from 15 residues. Here the CDR3 DNA reads TGTGCCAGCAGCTTAATCGGCGGGATCCTCTACGAGCAGTACTTC. Amino acid sequence: CASSLIGGILYEQYF.

At least ten counts were recorded for this clone. The V and J genes are TRBV27 and TRBJ1-3; D not resolved. Per the germline V gene, CDR1 is MNHEY and CDR2 is SMNVEV (reference sequence). V was shortened by 6 bases and J by 0 bases, with 12 bases between the two germline ends. The CDR3 has 15 residues. The CDR3: CASRAHSLSGNTIYF. CDR3 coding DNA: TGTGCCAGCAGGGCTCATTCTCTCTCTGGAAACACCATATATTTT.

This rearrangement joins TRBV14 to TRBJ2-7, with D perhaps matching TRBD2 (6 bases). Trimming cost V 8 bases and J 9 bases, with 20 bases left between them. Germline V gene sequence: CDR1 SGHDN, CDR2 FVKESK. This CDR3 is 13 amino acids long. The CDR3, as DNA: TGTGCCAGCGCTGGAGGGGTTCGGGGAGGGCAGTACTTC. It translates to CASAGGVRGGQYF.

The chain links TRBV4-1 to TRBJ2-5; 7 bases match TRBD2. CDR3 length equals 13 residues. Germline CDR1 MGHRA, CDR2 YSYEKL. Unmatched junction bases numbered 2, after V lost 2 bases and J lost 5 bases. DNA of the CDR3: TGCGCCAGCAGCCAAAGGGGAGGGGAGACCCAGTACTTC. Protein: CASSQRGGETQYF.

The V call is TRBV3-1 (or the pseudogene TRBV3-2), the J call TRBJ2-3, with TRBD2 identical over 15 bases. The CDR3 length is 18 residues. V gave up 4 bases and J gave up 0 bases; unmatched junction bases: 5. Germline V gene data show CDR1 as LGHDT and CDR2 as YNNKEL (reference sequence). The CDR3 protein is CASSLGTSGGSSTDTQYF. The CDR3 nucleotides are TGTGCCAGCAGCCTTGGGACTAGCGGGGGGTCTAGCACAGATACGCAGTATTTT.

The rearrangement joins TRBV6-6 to TRBJ2-5; TRBD2 might be the D (6 bases). In germline, CDR1 is MNHNY, CDR2 SVGAGI (reference sequence). The CDR3 consists of 14 residues. The ends were cut back, 2 bases at V and 5 bases at J, with 12 bases in the middle. In nucleotides, the CDR3 is TGTGCCAGCAGTTACCGCGGAGGGTACGAGACCCAGTACTTC. Translation gives CASSYRGGYETQYF.

The chain employs TRBV7-3 and TRBJ2-2; TRBD2 aligns across 10 bases. The CDR3 has 15 residues. Germline loops: CDR1 SGHTA, CDR2 FQGTGA. J lost 10 bases, V lost 2 bases, and 7 bases had no gene match. The CDR3 DNA is TGTGCCAGCAGCTTACTAGCGGGAGCTCAAGAGGAGCTGTTTTTT. It specifies CASSLLAGAQEELFF.

This chain uses TRBV10-3 with TRBJ2-4, with D perhaps TRBD2 (6 bases). Germline loops: CDR1 ENHRY, CDR2 SYGVKD. V dropped 6 bases and J dropped 8 bases, with 14 bases sitting between them. The CDR3 contains 13 residues. As DNA, the CDR3 is TGTGCCATCAGGCCACGGGAGAGGGACATTCAGTACTTC. Translation gives CAIRPRERDIQYF.

This clone was seen more than once but under ten times. V usage is TRBV4-3 and J usage is TRBJ2-7; D is unclear. V gave up 1 base and J gave up 6 bases, with 13 bases separating them. The CDR3 totals 14 residues. Germline V gene lookup returns CDR1 LGHNA and CDR2 YSLEER. CDR3 DNA sequence: TGCGCCAGCAGCCAAGTCTTCGGTTATGGCGAGCAGTACTTC. Its protein product is CASSQVFGYGEQYF.

The rearrangement joins TRBV30 to TRBJ2-5; D unclear. CDR1 is GTSNPN and CDR2 is SVGIG in the germline V gene (reference sequence). Deletions cut 4 bases from V and 2 bases from J, with 5 bases between. This CDR3 is built from 11 residues. CDR3 sequence reads: CAWNGQETQYF. For the CDR3, the DNA is TGTGCCTGGAACGGTCAAGAGACCCAGTACTTC.

This clone was recorded once. This chain joins TRBV7-3 and TRBJ2-3; D is uncertain. V dropped 8 bases and J dropped 0 bases, with 12 bases sitting between them. Germline V gene sequence: CDR1 SGHTA, CDR2 FQGTGA. This CDR3 comprises 14 residues. CDR3 region: CASAISPSTDTQYF. The CDR3 DNA is TGTGCCAGCGCGATATCCCCTAGCACAGATACGCAGTATTTT.

V usage is TRBV29-1 and J usage is TRBJ2-2; tentatively, D is TRBD2 (5 bases). Per germline, CDR1 SQVTM and CDR2 ANQGSEA. The V end was cut by 2 bases, the J end by 4 bases, with 11 bases between. The CDR3 runs to 14 residues. The CDR3 DNA follows: TGCAGCGTTGAAATAGGGCGGGTCACCGGGGAGCTGTTTTTT. This codes for CSVEIGRVTGELFF.

The rearrangement uses TRBV6-5 and TRBJ2-7; 8 nucleotides match TRBD1. Per the germline V gene, CDR1 is MNHEY and CDR2 is SVGAGI. Losses at the gene ends were 6 bases for V and 3 bases for J; bases not matched to a gene: 10. The CDR3 sequence is 15 residues long. The CDR3 nucleotides read TGTGCCAGCAGCTCCGCCGGGACAGGCCTCTACGAGCAGTACTTC. Translation gives CASSSAGTGLYEQYF.

This chain uses TRBV21-1 with TRBJ1-5; the table's D call, TRBD1, was not checked against the DNA. TRBV21-1 constitutes a pseudogene. CDR3 length: 14 residues. The DNA of the CDR3 is TGTGCCAGCAGCACCCGGGACAGGGGCCAGCCCCAGCATTTT. Translating it yields CASSTRDRGQPQHF.